This T cell receptor beta chain was identified in a study of beta chain features in type 1 diabetes. V was pared by 2 bases and J by 2 bases, with 4 bases between. Per germline, CDR1 SGHDT and CDR2 YYEEEE. This CDR3 contains 12 residues. Purity (above 95%) was reached by all sorted populations. Expressed TCRB transcripts got sequenced, as all isolated RNA was reverse transcribed. About 3.57 million reads were obtained on average from naive, central memory and regulatory T cell samples. Assay: immunoSEQ multiplex PCR; the TCRdb copy retains only in-frame clones and omits some. In the table there are more than 150,000 clones, around 13% of which are singletons. This clone has a handful of counts.

This rearrangement joins TRBV5-6 to TRBJ1-2, with D unclear. Material: central memory CD4+ T cells from blood. The clonotype comes from a woman under 30 in good health. For the CDR3, the DNA is TGTGCCAGCAGCTTCCAAAACTATGGCTACACCTTC. It encodes CASSFQNYGYTF.